This entry lists 21 T cell receptor beta chains sequenced from one sample in a study of blood T cell repertoires in COVID-19 (dated by TCRdb to 2020 to 2022). Library construction relied on the immunoSEQ multiplex PCR assay. Held by TCRdb, this immuneACCESS table contains in-frame sequences only and omits some clones. Under half of the omission traces to an unresolved V gene where checked; the cause of the rest is unknown. For this sample the table gives around 140,000 clones, of which 80% were detected only once. The top ten constitute about 4% of the sample. Sequencing input: peripheral blood. The receptors here all came from a man in his 70s who had recovered from COVID-19.

V is TRBV7-9 and J is TRBJ1-4, with D uncertain. CDR1 is SEHNR and CDR2 is FQNEAQ in the germline V gene (reference sequence). This CDR3 contains 18 residues. Trimming shortened V by 7 bases and J by 4 bases, and 25 bases separated the two germline ends. Here the CDR3 reads CASITEGPRPRDNEKLFF. The CDR3 DNA reads TGTGCCAGCATCACCGAGGGTCCCAGACCGAGGGATAATGAAAAACTGTTTTTT.

V is TRBV3-1 (or the pseudogene TRBV3-2) and J is TRBJ1-3; TRBD1 matches at 8 bases. The CDR3 sequence is 16 residues long. The germline V gene encodes CDR1 LGHDT and CDR2 YNNKEL (reference sequence). V dropped 0 bases and J dropped 2; count of bases not matched to a gene: 3. For the CDR3, the DNA is TGTGCCAGCAGCCAAGATTCAGGGGGCGCTGGAAACACCATATATTTT. This translates into CASSQDSGGAGNTIYF.

The chain has TRBV6-2 or TRBV6-3 and TRBJ2-1; a weak D match, TRBD1 (5 bases). CDR1 is MNHEY and CDR2 is SVGEGT in the germline V gene. The ends were cut back, 3 bases at V and 9 bases at J, with 18 bases in the middle. CDR3 size: 15 residues. In DNA, the CDR3 is TGTGCCAGCAGTTATGAGCCTCCAGGGCAGCCTGAGCAGTTCTTC. This codes for CASSYEPPGQPEQFF.

Points on this clone: This same CDR3 is encoded by further DNA sequences in the sample. This chain connects TRBV5-1 to TRBJ2-1, with 8 bases that match TRBD2. Germline trimming cut 2 bases from V and 2 bases from J; bases unmatched to any gene: 3. This CDR3 has 15 residues. Germline lookup yields CDR1 SGHRS and CDR2 YFSETQ. The CDR3 nucleotides read TGCGCCAGCAGCTTAACTAGCGGCGCCTACAATGAGCAGTTCTTC. It specifies CASSLTSGAYNEQFF.

This chain connects TRBV5-1 to TRBJ2-1; 8 bases align to TRBD2. Unmatched junction bases numbered 9, after V lost 0 bases and J lost 4 bases. The CDR3 is made up of 17 amino acids. The germline V gene has CDR1 SGHRS and CDR2 YFSETQ. The DNA of the CDR3 is TGCGCCAGCAGCTTGGCTACAGCGGGAGAGAGGTACAATGAGCAGTTCTTC. Translating gives CASSLATAGERYNEQFF.

J is TRBJ1-2 and V is TRBV15, with 7 bases lining up with TRBD1. Unmatched junction bases numbered 21, after V lost 0 bases and J lost 8 bases. Germline CDR1 LNHNV, CDR2 YYDKDF (reference sequence). This CDR3 is 19 amino acids long. CDR3 sequence reads: CATSRDITTIRTGSLGYTF. Here the CDR3 DNA reads TGTGCCACCAGCAGAGACATAACTACTATCCGGACAGGCAGTTTAGGCTACACCTTC.

The sample holds a few counts of this clone. The V gene is TRBV20-1, the J gene TRBJ1-3; D may be TRBD1 (5 bases). V was shortened by 3 bases and J by 10 bases, with 19 bases between the two germline ends. In germline, CDR1 is DFQATT, CDR2 SNEGSKA (reference sequence). This CDR3 has 14 amino acids. The CDR3 loop is CSASHPQGGSTIYF. CDR3 sequence (DNA): TGCAGTGCTAGTCATCCCCAGGGCGGTTCTACCATATATTTT.

The rearrangement joins TRBV2 to TRBJ2-5, with D hard to call. The CDR3 runs 11 residues. V lost 7 bases to trimming and J lost 1 base, with 4 bases between them. Germline assignment: CDR1 SNHLY and CDR2 FYNNEI. The CDR3 region has the DNA TGTGCCAGCAAACTCCAAGAGACCCAGTACTTC. It translates to CASKLQETQYF.

The J gene is TRBJ1-1, the V gene TRBV6-5; tentative D call: TRBD1 (6 bases). The V end lost 4 bases, the J end lost 5 bases, and 17 bases lay between the germline ends. The germline V gene encodes CDR1 MNHEY and CDR2 SVGAGI. This CDR3 spans 15 amino acids. The CDR3 region is CASSSGGGMSTEAFF. The CDR3 DNA reads TGTGCCAGCAGTTCGGGAGGGGGGATGAGTACTGAAGCTTTCTTT.

J is TRBJ2-7 and V is TRBV30; 9 bases line up with TRBD2. CDR3 length equals 13 residues. V shed 5 bases and J 0 bases; nucleotides not matched to a gene: 2. Germline CDR1 GTSNPN, CDR2 SVGIG (reference sequence). CDR3 residues: CAWCSGSSYEQYF. CDR3 DNA: TGTGCCTGGTGTAGCGGGAGCTCCTACGAGCAGTACTTC. Drawing the rest from reference TRBV30 and TRBJ2-7, the complete variable domain is SQTIHQWPATLVQPVGSPLSLECTVEGTSNPNLYWYRQAAGRGLQLLFYSVGIGQISSEVPQNLSASRPQDRQFILSSKKLLLSDSGFYLCAWCSGSSYEQYFGPGTRLTVT.

The V call is TRBV7-2, the J call TRBJ1-1; 7 bases line up with TRBD1. The CDR3 consists of 13 residues. CDR1 SGHTA and CDR2 FQGNSA come from the germline V gene. J was trimmed by 3 bases and V by 5 bases; bases with no gene match: 3. CDR3 sequence reads: CASSDGQDTEAFF. The DNA of the CDR3 is TGTGCCAGCAGCGACGGACAGGACACTGAAGCTTTCTTT.

A single count supports this clone. This rearrangement joins TRBV7-9 to TRBJ2-1; 11 bases align to TRBD1. There are 17 residues in the CDR3. J lost 8 bases, V lost 5 bases, and 14 bases had no gene match. CDR1 and CDR2 from the germline V gene are SEHNR and FQNEAQ (reference sequence). The CDR3 loop reads CASSHPPWTGGLDEQFF. The CDR3 nucleotides are TGTGCCAGCAGCCATCCACCCTGGACAGGGGGCCTGGATGAGCAGTTCTTC. The full variable domain, with the rest looked up from reference TRBV7-9 and TRBJ2-1, is DTGVSQNPRHKITKRGQNVTFRCDPISEHNRLYWYRQTLGQGPEFLTYFQNEAQLEKSRLLSDRFSAERPKGSFSTLEIQRTEQGDSAMYLCASSHPPWTGGLDEQFFGPGTRLTVL.

The gene calls are TRBV5-6 and TRBJ2-3; no firm D call. Germline V lookup: CDR1 SGHDT, CDR2 YYEEEE. V was cut by 3 bases and J by 3 bases, with 5 bases left in between. This CDR3 is 12 amino acids long. For the CDR3, the DNA is TGTGCCAGCAGCTCATCAACAGATACGCAGTATTTT. Its protein is CASSSSTDTQYF.

This chain links TRBV7-6 with TRBJ2-3; 10 positions agree with TRBD2. The CDR3 runs to 15 residues. Germline trimming cut 4 bases from V and 4 bases from J; bases unmatched to any gene: 5. CDR1 and CDR2 (germline): SGHVS, FNYEAQ. The CDR3 protein is CASSYLAGVSDTQYF. CDR3 nucleotides: TGTGCCAGCAGCTACCTAGCGGGAGTGTCAGATACGCAGTATTTT.

The chain couples TRBV3-1 (or the pseudogene TRBV3-2) to TRBJ2-2, with TRBD2 matching 9 bases. Germline trimming cut 1 base from V and 7 bases from J; bases unmatched to any gene: 10. CDR1 LGHDT and CDR2 YNNKEL come from the germline V gene (reference sequence). This CDR3 has 17 amino acids. This chain's CDR3 is CASSQGRRTSAFGELFF. The CDR3 DNA follows: TGTGCCAGCAGCCAAGGCCGGAGGACTAGCGCCTTCGGGGAGCTGTTTTTT.

V and J are TRBV7-2 and TRBJ2-3; TRBD2 matches at 15 bases. The germline gives CDR1 SGHTA, CDR2 FQGNSA. V shed 5 bases and J 3 bases; nucleotides not matched to a gene: 9. CDR3 size: 18 residues. CDR3 nucleotide sequence: TGTGCCAGCAGCGGGAGGACTAGCGGGAGGGATTGGACAGATACGCAGTATTTT. It specifies CASSGRTSGRDWTDTQYF.

This rearrangement joins TRBV9 to TRBJ2-1, with 7 bases that match TRBD1. The CDR3 has 16 residues. CDR1 SGDLS and CDR2 YYNGEE come from the germline V gene. V shed 0 bases, J shed 6 bases, and the junction held 9 bases outside the gene matches. As DNA, the CDR3 is TGTGCCAGCAGCGTAGGCCCTGGGACAGAGTTCAATGAGCAGTTCTTC. Translation: CASSVGPGTEFNEQFF.

The V and J genes are TRBV6-2 or TRBV6-3 and TRBJ1-1; the D is unclear. Trimming stripped 2 bases from V and 0 bases from J, with 7 bases between. CDR3 length equals 14 residues. Per the germline V gene, CDR1 is MNHEY and CDR2 is SVGEGT. The CDR3: CASSYRNMNTEAFF. The CDR3 DNA reads as TGTGCCAGCAGTTACAGAAACATGAACACTGAAGCTTTCTTT.

The V call is TRBV19, the J call TRBJ2-1; 9 positions agree with TRBD2. The CDR3 length is 15 residues. V lost 8 bases to trimming and J lost 6 bases; unmatched junction nucleotides: 11. The germline CDR1 and CDR2 sequences are LNHDA and SQIVND (reference sequence). DNA for the CDR3: TGTGCCAGTTGTCGGGTGCTAGCGGGGACCAATGAGCAGTTCTTC. Protein sequence: CASCRVLAGTNEQFF.

This chain connects TRBV18 to TRBJ1-4, with D unclear. The germline V and J ends were trimmed by 3 bases and 7 bases, with 9 bases remaining between them. This CDR3 has 13 residues. CDR1 and CDR2 (germline): KGHSH, LQKENI. In DNA form, the CDR3 reads TGTGCCAGCTCACCTTCCTCCGGTGAAAAACTGTTTTTT. Amino acid sequence: CASSPSSGEKLFF.

This chain joins TRBV7-6 and TRBJ2-3; 11 bases match TRBD2. From germline, CDR1 is SGHVS and CDR2 FNYEAQ. The CDR3 length is 16 residues. V shed 1 base, J shed 5 bases, and the junction held 5 bases outside the gene matches. The CDR3 region is CASSLELAGVQDTQYF. In DNA, the CDR3 is TGTGCCAGCAGCTTAGAACTAGCGGGAGTCCAAGATACGCAGTATTTT.